The 13 T cell receptor beta chains below were found in one sample sequenced in a study of spatial heterogeneity in lung cancer. Via MiXCR, TCRdb re-called the 5' RACE reads, giving one row per CDR3 protein. The sample comprises approximately 44,000 distinct CDR3 sequences, about 12% of which are singletons, and 35% to 45% rests with the top ten. Indicated time point: sample taken at primary tumor resection. Unsorted whole RNA of tumor, nontumor lung or frozen PBMC was sequenced. The sample here was PBMCs, taken at surgery. The receptor set was obtained from a female donor with early-stage non-small cell lung cancer.

This clonotype has a handful of counts. The CDR3 bases are TGTGCCAGCAGTAACAACAGGGGGTCCAATTCACCCCTCCACTTT. Amino acids: CASSNNRGSNSPLHF. This rearrangement joins TRBV6-2 or TRBV6-3 to TRBJ1-6, with 8 nucleotides matching TRBD1. V shed 5 bases and J 7 bases; nucleotides not matched to a gene: 7. The CDR3 is 15 amino acids. CDR1 is MNHEY, CDR2 SVGEGT, per germline.

This sequence joins TRBV2 and TRBJ2-3; tentatively, D is TRBD1 or TRBD2 (6 bases each). The CDR3 consists of 14 residues. The germline gives CDR1 SNHLY, CDR2 FYNNEI. V was cut by 6 bases and J by 6 bases, with 16 bases left in between. The CDR3 reads CASRKGGKEDTQYF. In nucleotides, the CDR3 is TGTGCCAGCAGGAAAGGGGGGAAGGAGGATACGCAGTATTTT.

This clonotype showed up just a few times. The chain carries TRBV27 and TRBJ1-5, with D unclear. This CDR3 comprises 13 residues. The V gene's germline CDR1 is MNHEY and CDR2 SMNVEV (reference sequence). V gave up 5 bases and J gave up 3 bases, with 8 bases separating them. For the CDR3, the DNA is TGTGCCAGCAGTACGGTCGTCAATCAGCCCCAGCATTTT. Protein sequence: CASSTVVNQPQHF.

This clonotype was counted at least ten times. This chain uses TRBV29-1 with TRBJ1-3, with 9 bases identical to TRBD1. Germline V lookup: CDR1 SQVTM, CDR2 ANQGSEA. The CDR3 consists of 13 residues. Germline trimming cut 7 bases from V and 4 bases from J; bases unmatched to any gene: 5. This CDR3 reads CSAETGGGNTIYF. The CDR3 nucleotides are TGCAGCGCGGAGACAGGGGGAGGAAACACCATATATTTT. Using reference TRBV29-1 and TRBJ1-3 for the parts outside the CDR3, the full variable domain is SAVISQKPSRDICQRGTSLTIQCQVDSQVTMMFWYRQQPGQSLTLIATANQGSEATYESGFVIDKFPISRPNLTFSTLTVSNMSPEDSSIYLCSAETGGGNTIYFGEGSWLTVV.

This clonotype was seen ten or more times. CDR3 loop: CASSYRGSPIETQYF. Here the CDR3 DNA reads TGTGCCAGCAGTTACCGGGGGAGTCCCATAGAGACCCAGTACTTC. The J gene is TRBJ2-5, the V gene TRBV6-5, with TRBD2 as a possible D gene (6 bases). Germline CDR1 MNHEY, CDR2 SVGAGI. V lost 2 bases, J lost 4 bases, and 14 bases lay in between. This CDR3 contains 15 residues.

This clonotype was counted a few times. The chain links TRBV15 to TRBJ1-1; the D is unclear. The CDR3 is 14 residues long. The germline V gene has CDR1 LNHNV and CDR2 YYDKDF (reference sequence). Trimming cost V 5 bases and J 1 base, with 11 bases left between them. CDR3 in amino acids: CATSPRKGNTEAFF. The CDR3 DNA follows: TGTGCCACCAGCCCCCGAAAGGGGAACACTGAAGCTTTCTTT.

The V and J genes are TRBV5-1 and TRBJ2-3, with D perhaps TRBD1 (5 bases). There are 13 residues in the CDR3. With 0 bases removed from V and 5 bases from J, the gap between germline ends came to 7 bases. Germline assignment: CDR1 SGHRS and CDR2 YFSETQ. CDR3 region: CASSLDDRDTQYF. CDR3 sequence (DNA): TGCGCCAGCAGCTTGGATGACAGAGATACGCAGTATTTT.

The table lists this clonotype with a few counts. V usage is TRBV27 and J usage is TRBJ2-3; 8 nucleotides align to TRBD1. CDR3 length: 14 residues. Germline CDR1 MNHEY, CDR2 SMNVEV (reference sequence). The junction had 6 bases not matched to a gene; V was cut back by 5 bases and J by 5 bases. DNA of the CDR3: TGTGCCAGCAGTCGCCAGGGGGCTTTAGATACGCAGTATTTT. Its protein is CASSRQGALDTQYF.

This clonotype turned up a few times. V usage is TRBV4-3 and J usage is TRBJ2-7; possible D gene TRBD2, 6 bases. This CDR3 region has 15 residues. Germline CDR1 is LGHNA and CDR2 is YSLEER. Trimming pared 3 bases from V and 6 bases from J, leaving 18 bases between. The CDR3 sequence: CASSHSAREYGEQYF. The CDR3 nucleotides are TGCGCCAGCAGCCATAGCGCACGGGAGTACGGCGAGCAGTACTTC.

The CDR3 region is CASSRGFAVTNEKLFF. DNA for the CDR3: TGTGCCAGCAGCCGAGGGTTCGCGGTAACTAATGAAAAACTGTTTTTT. The chain joins TRBV27 to TRBJ1-4; D gene ambiguous. The V gene's germline CDR1 is MNHEY and CDR2 SMNVEV (reference sequence). Trimming took off 6 bases at V and 1 base at J, with 15 bases between the two ends. CDR3 length: 16 residues.

This clonotype has at least ten counts. The V and J genes are TRBV9 and TRBJ1-3; D gene unclear. V dropped 4 bases and J dropped 4 bases, with 6 bases sitting between them. The CDR3 covers 12 residues. Germline V gene lookup returns CDR1 SGDLS and CDR2 YYNGEE. CDR3 loop: CASSPPGNTIYF. The CDR3 region has the DNA TGTGCCAGCAGCCCGCCAGGAAACACCATATATTTT.

This clonotype appeared a single time. Possible read error: a much larger clone is one base away. The V call is TRBV28, the J call TRBJ1-5; TRBD1 matches at 8 bases. The CDR3 is made up of 14 amino acids. Germline CDR1 and CDR2: MDHEN and SYDVKM. CDR3 sequence reads: CATGQGYSNQPEHF. The CDR3 region has the DNA TGTGCCACCGGACAGGGTTATAGCAATCAGCCCGAGCATTTT.

This clonotype was counted between two and nine times. This chain connects TRBV28 to TRBJ1-1, with TRBD1 matching over 8 bases. Trimming took 5 bases from V and 6 from J; bases not matched to a gene: 5. Germline CDR1 reads MDHEN; CDR2 reads SYDVKM. This CDR3 comprises 13 residues. The CDR3 spells CASSRDRGAEAFF. CDR3 nucleotide sequence: TGTGCCAGCAGTCGAGACAGGGGCGCTGAAGCTTTCTTT.